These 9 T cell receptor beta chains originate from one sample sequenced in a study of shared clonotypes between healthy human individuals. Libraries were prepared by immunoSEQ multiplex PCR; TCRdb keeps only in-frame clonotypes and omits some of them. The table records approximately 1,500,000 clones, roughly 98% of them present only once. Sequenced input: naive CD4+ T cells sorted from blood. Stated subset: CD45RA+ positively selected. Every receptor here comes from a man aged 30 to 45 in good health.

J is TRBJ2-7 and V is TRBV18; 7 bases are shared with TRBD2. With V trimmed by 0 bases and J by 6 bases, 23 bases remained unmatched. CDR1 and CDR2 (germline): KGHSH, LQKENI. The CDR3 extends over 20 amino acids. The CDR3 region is CASSPPRGGSLVRLVSEQYF. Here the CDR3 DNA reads TGTGCCAGCTCACCACCTCGGGGCGGGAGTTTGGTCCGATTAGTCTCCGAGCAGTACTTC.

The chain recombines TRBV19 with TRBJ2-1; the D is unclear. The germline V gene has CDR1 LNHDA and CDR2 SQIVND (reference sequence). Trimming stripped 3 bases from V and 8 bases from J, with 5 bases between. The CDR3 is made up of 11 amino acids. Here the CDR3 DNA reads TGTGCCAGTAGTATTGGCCATGAGCAGTTCTTC. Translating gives CASSIGHEQFF.

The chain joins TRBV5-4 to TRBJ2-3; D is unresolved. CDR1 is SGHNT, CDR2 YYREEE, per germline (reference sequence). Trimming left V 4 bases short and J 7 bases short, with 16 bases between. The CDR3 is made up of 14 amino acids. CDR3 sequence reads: CASSPGGLEYTQYF. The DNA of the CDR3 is TGTGCCAGCAGCCCCGGTGGGTTAGAATATACGCAGTATTTT.

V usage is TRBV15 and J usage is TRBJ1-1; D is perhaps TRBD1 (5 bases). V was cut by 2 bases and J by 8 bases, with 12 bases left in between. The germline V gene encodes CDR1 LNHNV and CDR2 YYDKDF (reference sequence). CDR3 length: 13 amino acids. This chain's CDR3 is CATSRSFGDEAFF. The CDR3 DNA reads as TGTGCCACCAGCAGATCGTTCGGGGACGAAGCTTTCTTT.

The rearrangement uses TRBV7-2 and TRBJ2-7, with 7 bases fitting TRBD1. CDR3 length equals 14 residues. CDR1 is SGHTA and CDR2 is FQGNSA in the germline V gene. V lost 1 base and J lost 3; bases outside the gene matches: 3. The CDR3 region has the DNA TGTGCCAGCAGCTTAGTCCCAGGGGGCTACGAGCAGTACTTC. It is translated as CASSLVPGGYEQYF.

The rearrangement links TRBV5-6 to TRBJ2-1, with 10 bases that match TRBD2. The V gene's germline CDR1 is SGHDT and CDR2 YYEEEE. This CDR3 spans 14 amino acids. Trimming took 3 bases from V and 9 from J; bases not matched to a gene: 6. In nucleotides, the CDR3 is TGTGCCAGCAGCTCGCTAGCGGGAGCTAGTGAGCAGTTCTTC. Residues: CASSSLAGASEQFF.

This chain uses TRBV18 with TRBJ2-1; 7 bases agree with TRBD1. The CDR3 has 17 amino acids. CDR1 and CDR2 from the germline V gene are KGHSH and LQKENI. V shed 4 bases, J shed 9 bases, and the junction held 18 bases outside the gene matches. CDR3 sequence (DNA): TGTGCCAGCTCACTAGTACAGGGGCCCCACCGAGGAGGTGAGCAGTTCTTC. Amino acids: CASSLVQGPHRGGEQFF.

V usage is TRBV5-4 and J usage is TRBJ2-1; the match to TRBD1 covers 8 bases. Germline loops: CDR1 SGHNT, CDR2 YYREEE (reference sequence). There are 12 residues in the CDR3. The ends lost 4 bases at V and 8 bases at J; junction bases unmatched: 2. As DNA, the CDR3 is TGTGCCAGCAGCCAGACAGGGGATGAGCAGTTCTTC. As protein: CASSQTGDEQFF.

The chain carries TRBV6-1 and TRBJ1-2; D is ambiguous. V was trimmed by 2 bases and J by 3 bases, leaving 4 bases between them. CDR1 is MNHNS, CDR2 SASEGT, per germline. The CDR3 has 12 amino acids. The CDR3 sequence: CASSEIDYGYTF. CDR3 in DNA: TGTGCCAGCAGTGAAATCGACTATGGCTACACCTTC.